Described below is a single T cell receptor beta chain sequence and its context. In the original workflow: Reference gene primer amplification gave estimated nucleated cell counts. Libraries were prepared by immunoSEQ multiplex PCR; TCRdb keeps only in-frame clonotypes and omits some of them. V and J calls and clone size are given by that table; D and trimming were obtained from the DNA. Seen here are 70,000 or so clones, about four fifths observed once, and the top ten hold roughly 15%. Trimming cost V 2 bases and J 0 bases, with 8 bases left between them. This CDR3 spans 15 amino acids. Germline V lookup: CDR1 MDHEN, CDR2 SYDVKM. These data are taken from a study of blood T cell repertoires in COVID-19. Study context: Collection of acute and convalescent COVID-19 samples took place in the United States, Italy and Spain. Sample material is recorded as cDNA or gDNA derived from T cells, B-cell-depleted T cells, or PBMCs.

The specimen sequenced was peripheral blood. This receptor was obtained from a human donor in a cohort sampled during active COVID-19. The chain employs TRBV28 and TRBJ2-1; possibly TRBD1 for D (6 bases). The DNA for the CDR3 is TGTGCCAGCAGTTTAACAGGGAGCTCCTACAATGAGCAGTTCTTC. Protein sequence: CASSLTGSSYNEQFF.